A selection of T cell receptor beta chains follows, all from one sample in a study of blood T cell repertoires in COVID-19. This table comes from immunoSEQ multiplex PCR, and its TCRdb copy is limited to in-frame clones, with some not included. Of about 80,000 clones listed, more than 70% were seen once; the top ten hold roughly 36%. The sequencing sample was made of peripheral blood. All receptors come from a man older than 75 with active or convalescent COVID-19. The CDR3 runs from the conserved cysteine through the conserved F or W. Fields, in order: V gene, D gene, J gene, clone size, CDR3 protein, CDR3 DNA. The D gene is left open where the match is weak. Not every row has a clone size; where given, it reads once, few, many or a size class.

V gene: TRBV11-2; D gene: TRBD2; J gene: TRBJ2-5; clone size: NA; CDR3 protein: CASSRGGQETQYF; CDR3 DNA: TGTGCCAGCAGCCGCGGGGGGCAAGAGACCCAGTACTTC
V gene: TRBV5-6; D gene: TRBD1; J gene: TRBJ1-5; clone size: NA; CDR3 protein: CASSSGGPGDQPQHF; CDR3 DNA: TGTGCCAGCAGCTCAGGGGGCCCAGGAGATCAGCCCCAGCATTTT
V gene: TRBV5-4; D gene: NA; J gene: TRBJ2-7; clone size: NA; CDR3 protein: CASSFDAGPWEQYF; CDR3 DNA: TGTGCCAGCAGCTTTGATGCAGGGCCTTGGGAGCAGTACTTC
V gene: TRBV4-2; D gene: TRBD2; J gene: TRBJ2-1; clone size: once; CDR3 protein: CASSQVGMAGVRNEQFF; CDR3 DNA: TGTGCCAGCAGCCAAGTCGGGATGGCGGGAGTCCGGAATGAGCAGTTCTTC
V gene: TRBV6-5; D gene: TRBD2; J gene: TRBJ2-2; clone size: NA; CDR3 protein: CASSYSSGLATGELFF; CDR3 DNA: TGTGCCAGCAGTTACTCTAGCGGGCTGGCCACCGGGGAGCTGTTTTTT
V gene: TRBV10-1; D gene: NA; J gene: TRBJ2-3; clone size: NA; CDR3 protein: CASSDRTDTQYF; CDR3 DNA: TGCGCCAGCAGTGATCGGACAGATACGCAGTATTTT
V gene: TRBV5-1; D gene: NA; J gene: TRBJ1-1; clone size: NA; CDR3 protein: CASSFSGGNTEAFF; CDR3 DNA: TGCGCCAGCAGCTTTTCGGGAGGGAACACTGAAGCTTTCTTT
V gene: TRBV30; D gene: NA; J gene: TRBJ1-6; clone size: NA; CDR3 protein: CAWNRDTFNSPLHF; CDR3 DNA: TGTGCCTGGAACCGGGACACTTTTAATTCACCCCTCCACTTT
V gene: TRBV10-2; D gene: NA; J gene: TRBJ2-2; clone size: NA; CDR3 protein: CASSGGGGLAGELFF; CDR3 DNA: TGCGCCAGCAGTGGCGGCGGGGGCTTGGCCGGGGAGCTGTTTTTT
V gene: TRBV4-2; D gene: NA; J gene: TRBJ1-6; clone size: once; CDR3 protein: CASSVLTGDGLSSYNSPLHF; CDR3 DNA: TGTGCCAGCAGCGTCCTCACGGGGGACGGCCTGAGCTCCTATAATTCACCCCTCCACTTT
V gene: TRBV6-6; D gene: NA; J gene: TRBJ2-5; clone size: once; CDR3 protein: CASSYGSGLYQETQYF; CDR3 DNA: TGTGCCAGCAGTTACGGTAGCGGCCTGTACCAAGAGACCCAGTACTTC
V gene: TRBV19; D gene: TRBD1; J gene: TRBJ2-4; clone size: NA; CDR3 protein: CASKDRDKNIQYF; CDR3 DNA: TGTGCCAGTAAGGACAGGGACAAAAACATTCAGTACTTC
V gene: TRBV11-2; D gene: NA; J gene: TRBJ1-2; clone size: NA; CDR3 protein: CASSLGPGVAFGYTF; CDR3 DNA: TGTGCCAGCAGCTTAGGGCCGGGAGTAGCTTTTGGCTACACCTTC
V gene: TRBV7-8; D gene: TRBD2; J gene: TRBJ2-3; clone size: NA; CDR3 protein: CASSLGSGGVRTDTQYF; CDR3 DNA: TGTGCCAGCAGCCTCGGTAGCGGGGGGGTCCGCACAGATACGCAGTATTTT
V gene: TRBV6-5; D gene: TRBD1; J gene: TRBJ1-2; clone size: NA; CDR3 protein: CASSTDRVLGYTF; CDR3 DNA: TGTGCCAGCAGTACTGACAGGGTACTTGGCTACACCTTC
V gene: TRBV28; D gene: NA; J gene: TRBJ2-2; clone size: few; CDR3 protein: CASSLILTGELFF; CDR3 DNA: TGTGCCAGCAGTTTGATCCTAACCGGGGAGCTGTTTTTT
V gene: TRBV7-9; D gene: NA; J gene: TRBJ1-6; clone size: once; CDR3 protein: CASSYPGQPNNSPLHF; CDR3 DNA: TGTGCCAGCAGCTACCCGGGACAACCTAATAATTCACCCCTCCACTTT
V gene: TRBV11-3; D gene: TRBD2; J gene: TRBJ2-3; clone size: NA; CDR3 protein: CASSLGGSTDTQYF; CDR3 DNA: TGTGCCAGCAGCTTGGGGGGGAGCACAGATACGCAGTATTTT
V gene: TRBV5-6; D gene: NA; J gene: TRBJ2-1; clone size: once; CDR3 protein: CASSLSAGTAYNEQFF; CDR3 DNA: TGTGCCAGCAGCTTGAGTGCGGGGACCGCCTACAATGAGCAGTTCTTC
V gene: TRBV14; D gene: TRBD1; J gene: TRBJ1-2; clone size: NA; CDR3 protein: CASSQAGTGTIGYTF; CDR3 DNA: TGTGCCAGTAGCCAAGCCGGGACAGGGACTATAGGCTACACCTTC
V gene: TRBV30; D gene: NA; J gene: TRBJ2-7; clone size: NA; CDR3 protein: CAWSAGQKGEQYF; CDR3 DNA: TGTGCCTGGAGTGCCGGACAGAAGGGCGAGCAGTACTTC
V gene: TRBV2; D gene: NA; J gene: TRBJ1-1; clone size: NA; CDR3 protein: CASSERRPNTEAFF; CDR3 DNA: TGTGCCAGCAGTGAGAGGAGACCGAACACTGAAGCTTTCTTT
V gene: TRBV19; D gene: NA; J gene: TRBJ2-5; clone size: once; CDR3 protein: CASSSRGSKATQYF; CDR3 DNA: TGTGCCAGTAGTTCCAGGGGCTCGAAGGCGACCCAGTACTTC
V gene: TRBV3-1/TRBV3-2; D gene: NA; J gene: TRBJ1-5; clone size: few; CDR3 protein: CASSQAGVSNQPQHF; CDR3 DNA: TGTGCCAGCAGCCAAGCAGGGGTCAGCAATCAGCCCCAGCATTTT
V gene: TRBV4-1; D gene: TRBD1; J gene: TRBJ1-1; clone size: NA; CDR3 protein: CASSQARGGADTEAFF; CDR3 DNA: TGCGCCAGCAGCCAAGCGCGAGGGGGCGCGGACACTGAAGCTTTCTTT
V gene: TRBV27; D gene: NA; J gene: TRBJ2-1; clone size: NA; CDR3 protein: CAGSFVAYNEQFF; CDR3 DNA: TGTGCCGGCAGTTTCGTCGCGTACAATGAGCAGTTCTTC
V gene: TRBV25-1; D gene: NA; J gene: TRBJ2-3; clone size: NA; CDR3 protein: CASSDRALDTQYF; CDR3 DNA: TGTGCCAGCAGTGATCGCGCCCTAGATACGCAGTATTTT
V gene: TRBV28; D gene: TRBD2; J gene: TRBJ2-1; clone size: NA; CDR3 protein: CASNHDPLSSGRDYRLYNEQFF; CDR3 DNA: TGTGCCAGCAATCACGACCCGCTCTCTAGCGGGAGGGATTACAGACTCTACAATGAGCAGTTCTTC
V gene: TRBV7-3; D gene: NA; J gene: TRBJ1-1; clone size: NA; CDR3 protein: CASSLTGQNTEAFF; CDR3 DNA: TGTGCCAGCAGCTTAACTGGACAGAACACTGAAGCTTTCTTT
V gene: TRBV6-5; D gene: NA; J gene: TRBJ1-5; clone size: NA; CDR3 protein: CASSYVYAGNNQPQHF; CDR3 DNA: TGTGCCAGCAGTTACGTTTATGCCGGGAACAATCAGCCCCAGCATTTT
V gene: TRBV2; D gene: NA; J gene: TRBJ1-1; clone size: NA; CDR3 protein: CASIPDRNTEAFF; CDR3 DNA: TGTGCCAGCATTCCGGACAGAAACACTGAAGCTTTCTTT
V gene: TRBV7-9; D gene: TRBD1; J gene: TRBJ1-2; clone size: NA; CDR3 protein: CASSSLGGQGVPAYGYTF; CDR3 DNA: TGTGCCAGCAGCTCCTTGGGGGGACAGGGGGTCCCCGCCTATGGCTACACCTTC
V gene: TRBV19; D gene: TRBD2; J gene: TRBJ2-3; clone size: NA; CDR3 protein: CASSPGLVPTDTQYF; CDR3 DNA: TGTGCCAGTAGTCCGGGACTAGTCCCCACAGATACGCAGTATTTT
V gene: TRBV2; D gene: NA; J gene: TRBJ2-5; clone size: NA; CDR3 protein: CASWGPRVPRSGTQYF; CDR3 DNA: TGTGCCAGCTGGGGGCCTCGGGTACCACGCTCAGGGACCCAGTACTTC
V gene: TRBV14; D gene: TRBD1; J gene: TRBJ1-5; clone size: NA; CDR3 protein: CASSPTGVNQPQHF; CDR3 DNA: TGTGCCAGCAGCCCAACAGGGGTGAATCAGCCCCAGCATTTT
V gene: TRBV6-5; D gene: NA; J gene: TRBJ1-6; clone size: NA; CDR3 protein: CASSSWTVSNSPLHF; CDR3 DNA: TGTGCCAGCAGTTCCTGGACAGTTTCTAATTCACCCCTCCACTTT
V gene: TRBV19; D gene: NA; J gene: TRBJ1-4; clone size: few; CDR3 protein: CASRTDSPSANEKLFF; CDR3 DNA: TGTGCCAGTAGAACCGACAGCCCATCGGCTAATGAAAAACTGTTTTTT
V gene: TRBV30; D gene: NA; J gene: TRBJ1-6; clone size: NA; CDR3 protein: CAWSGRVAYNSPLHF; CDR3 DNA: TGTGCCTGGAGTGGACGGGTAGCATATAATTCACCCCTCCACTTT
V gene: TRBV19; D gene: NA; J gene: TRBJ1-1; clone size: NA; CDR3 protein: CASQGLSNTEAFF; CDR3 DNA: TGTGCCAGCCAGGGACTGTCGAACACTGAAGCTTTCTTT
V gene: TRBV5-1; D gene: TRBD1; J gene: TRBJ2-7; clone size: NA; CDR3 protein: CASKIQGDSSYEQYF; CDR3 DNA: TGCGCCAGCAAGATTCAGGGGGACAGTTCCTACGAGCAGTACTTC
V gene: TRBV19; D gene: NA; J gene: TRBJ2-3; clone size: once; CDR3 protein: CASSIDGHLTDTQYF; CDR3 DNA: TGTGCCAGTAGTATAGACGGACACCTCACAGATACGCAGTATTTT
V gene: TRBV2; D gene: TRBD1; J gene: TRBJ2-5; clone size: NA; CDR3 protein: CASSQRTGGAETQYF; CDR3 DNA: TGTGCCAGCAGTCAGCGGACAGGGGGCGCAGAGACCCAGTACTTC
V gene: TRBV13; D gene: NA; J gene: TRBJ2-3; clone size: NA; CDR3 protein: CASSPGGDTQYF; CDR3 DNA: TGTGCCAGCAGCCCCGGAGGGGATACGCAGTATTTT
V gene: TRBV5-1; D gene: TRBD1; J gene: TRBJ2-2; clone size: NA; CDR3 protein: CASSSTGGKGGELFF; CDR3 DNA: TGCGCCAGCAGCTCAACAGGGGGCAAGGGCGGGGAGCTGTTTTTT
V gene: TRBV10-1; D gene: NA; J gene: TRBJ1-1; clone size: NA; CDR3 protein: CASSDGSGGTEAFF; CDR3 DNA: TGCGCCAGCAGTGATGGTTCCGGTGGCACTGAAGCTTTCTTT
V gene: TRBV5-1; D gene: NA; J gene: TRBJ2-2; clone size: few; CDR3 protein: CASSLSGSNTGELFF; CDR3 DNA: TGCGCCAGCAGCTTAAGCGGGTCGAACACCGGGGAGCTGTTTTTT
V gene: TRBV19; D gene: TRBD1; J gene: TRBJ2-7; clone size: NA; CDR3 protein: CASSMRTGAYEQYF; CDR3 DNA: TGTGCCAGTAGTATGAGGACAGGGGCCTACGAGCAGTACTTC
V gene: TRBV19; D gene: TRBD1; J gene: TRBJ1-3; clone size: NA; CDR3 protein: CASSQRSDYTGENGNTIYF; CDR3 DNA: TGTGCCAGTAGTCAAAGATCCGATTATACAGGGGAGAATGGAAACACCATATATTTT
V gene: TRBV18; D gene: NA; J gene: TRBJ2-1; clone size: NA; CDR3 protein: CASSPPSGSYNEQFF; CDR3 DNA: TGTGCCAGCTCACCACCGTCGGGGTCCTACAATGAGCAGTTCTTC
V gene: TRBV7-2; D gene: TRBD2; J gene: TRBJ2-7; clone size: NA; CDR3 protein: CASRSGLAGPYEQYF; CDR3 DNA: TGTGCCAGCAGGTCGGGACTAGCGGGACCCTACGAGCAGTACTTC
V gene: TRBV5-6; D gene: TRBD1; J gene: TRBJ1-2; clone size: NA; CDR3 protein: CASSFRDRNYGYTF; CDR3 DNA: TGTGCCAGCAGCTTCAGGGACAGGAACTATGGCTACACCTTC
V gene: TRBV18; D gene: TRBD1; J gene: TRBJ1-3; clone size: NA; CDR3 protein: CASSPPGQGSGNTIYF; CDR3 DNA: TGTGCCAGCTCACCACCAGGACAGGGGAGTGGAAACACCATATATTTT
V gene: TRBV11-3; D gene: TRBD1; J gene: TRBJ2-7; clone size: NA; CDR3 protein: CASSAGGITEQYF; CDR3 DNA: TGTGCCAGCTCTGCAGGGGGAATAACCGAGCAGTACTTC
V gene: TRBV10-1; D gene: NA; J gene: TRBJ2-5; clone size: NA; CDR3 protein: CASSVRGRRGEETQYF; CDR3 DNA: TGCGCCAGCAGCGTACGAGGACGGCGGGGCGAGGAGACCCAGTACTTC
V gene: TRBV6-2/TRBV6-3; D gene: NA; J gene: TRBJ1-2; clone size: NA; CDR3 protein: CASSDLGQRTNYGYTF; CDR3 DNA: TGTGCCAGCAGTGACCTTGGACAGAGAACTAACTATGGCTACACCTTC